These T cell receptor beta chains were read from a single sample in a study of OX40 agonist ivuxolimab in advanced cancers. Generated by immunoSEQ multiplex PCR, the TCRdb table keeps only in-frame clones and is missing some. The sample consists of around 29,000 clones, 75% to 90% of them appearing once. The input for sequencing was CD4+ or CD8+ T cells sorted from blood, taken in a trial of the OX40 agonist ivuxolimab. These TCRs come from an adult with an advanced solid tumor such as melanoma, head and neck, liver or kidney cancer. Each CDR3 is given with its conserved first and last residue. Fields, in order: clone size, D gene, V gene, J gene, CDR3 DNA, CDR3 protein. D genes are given only for firm matches. Clone size is given for some rows only: seen once, a few or many times, or a class if the clone is expanded.

abundance: -; d_gene: -; v_gene: TRBV6-1; j_gene: TRBJ2-3; CDR3nt: TGTGCCAGCAGTGAAGAGGGGTTATTTTCAGATACGCAGTATTTT; CDR3aa: CASSEEGLFSDTQYF
abundance: -; d_gene: -; v_gene: TRBV29-1; j_gene: TRBJ2-3; CDR3nt: TGCAGCGTTGAACTAGTTTCAGATACGCAGTATTTT; CDR3aa: CSVELVSDTQYF
abundance: once; d_gene: -; v_gene: TRBV4-1; j_gene: TRBJ1-2; CDR3nt: TGCGCCAGCAGCCAGGGTCGAGGAGGCTACACCTTC; CDR3aa: CASSQGRGGYTF
abundance: -; d_gene: -; v_gene: TRBV5-4; j_gene: TRBJ1-1; CDR3nt: TGTGCCAGCACAGATCGGGGGGGTGGAACTGAAGCTTTCTTT; CDR3aa: CASTDRGGGTEAFF
abundance: -; d_gene: TRBD1; v_gene: TRBV7-9; j_gene: TRBJ1-1; CDR3nt: TGTGCCAGCAGCTTAATGGACAGGGAAAAAGCTTTCTTT; CDR3aa: CASSLMDREKAFF
abundance: -; d_gene: TRBD1; v_gene: TRBV6-6; j_gene: TRBJ2-7; CDR3nt: TGTGCCAGCAGTAAAACCGGGACAGGGGGATACGAGCAGTACTTC; CDR3aa: CASSKTGTGGYEQYF
abundance: -; d_gene: -; v_gene: TRBV9; j_gene: TRBJ2-7; CDR3nt: TGTGCCAGCAGCGTAGGTGGGGAGCTTTACGAGCAGTACTTC; CDR3aa: CASSVGGELYEQYF
abundance: -; d_gene: TRBD1; v_gene: TRBV11-2; j_gene: TRBJ1-4; CDR3nt: TGTGCCAGCAGCTTATGGGACAGGGCGGCTAATGAAAAACTGTTTTTT; CDR3aa: CASSLWDRAANEKLFF
abundance: -; d_gene: -; v_gene: TRBV11-2; j_gene: TRBJ2-7; CDR3nt: TGTGCCAGCAGCTCTACGGGTGGGCTTCCCTACGAGCAGTACTTC; CDR3aa: CASSSTGGLPYEQYF
abundance: -; d_gene: TRBD1; v_gene: TRBV6-6; j_gene: TRBJ2-1; CDR3nt: TGTGCCAGCAGGGAGACAGGGTTGGATGAGCAGTTCTTC; CDR3aa: CASRETGLDEQFF
abundance: -; d_gene: TRBD2; v_gene: TRBV6-1; j_gene: TRBJ2-1; CDR3nt: TGTGCCAGCTCCGGGGGGATCTCCTACAATGAGCAGTTCTTC; CDR3aa: CASSGGISYNEQFF
abundance: -; d_gene: -; v_gene: TRBV6-1; j_gene: TRBJ2-7; CDR3nt: TGTGCCATCAGTACTAGCCCGACAGGGTCCTACGAGCAGTACTTC; CDR3aa: CAISTSPTGSYEQYF
abundance: -; d_gene: -; v_gene: TRBV5-6; j_gene: TRBJ2-7; CDR3nt: TGTGCCAGCAGCTTGATTCCAGGTGATACCTACGAGCAGTACTTC; CDR3aa: CASSLIPGDTYEQYF
abundance: -; d_gene: -; v_gene: TRBV7-9; j_gene: TRBJ2-5; CDR3nt: TGTGCCAGCAGCCCAGCCAGGGGCACCGAGACCCAGTACTTC; CDR3aa: CASSPARGTETQYF
abundance: -; d_gene: -; v_gene: TRBV9; j_gene: TRBJ1-4; CDR3nt: TGTGCCAGCAGCGCCAACAGGGCCCCTAATGAAAAACTGTTTTTT; CDR3aa: CASSANRAPNEKLFF
abundance: -; d_gene: -; v_gene: TRBV6-6; j_gene: TRBJ2-3; CDR3nt: TGTGCCAGCCGGGTGTCGGTCGGCACAGATACGCAGTATTTT; CDR3aa: CASRVSVGTDTQYF
abundance: -; d_gene: TRBD2; v_gene: TRBV5-4; j_gene: TRBJ2-7; CDR3nt: TGTGCCAGCAGCTCCGGGGTAGCGGGGGGTTACGAGCAGTACTTC; CDR3aa: CASSSGVAGGYEQYF
abundance: few; d_gene: TRBD1; v_gene: TRBV9; j_gene: TRBJ1-1; CDR3nt: TGTGCCAGCAGCGTAGGGGACAGGGGGCGAGACACTGAAGCTTTCTTT; CDR3aa: CASSVGDRGRDTEAFF
abundance: few; d_gene: -; v_gene: TRBV7-9; j_gene: TRBJ2-5; CDR3nt: TGTGCCAGCAGCTTTCCTACAGGGTCCATGCAAGAGACCCAGTACTTC; CDR3aa: CASSFPTGSMQETQYF
abundance: once; d_gene: TRBD2; v_gene: TRBV27; j_gene: TRBJ2-1; CDR3nt: TGTGCCAGCAGTCAAGTTCTATGGACTAGCGGGGGGTACAATGAGCAGTTCTTC; CDR3aa: CASSQVLWTSGGYNEQFF
abundance: -; d_gene: -; v_gene: TRBV21-1; j_gene: TRBJ2-3; CDR3nt: TGTGCCAGCAGCAATGGCCAGAAAGACACAGATACGCAGTATTTT; CDR3aa: CASSNGQKDTDTQYF
abundance: -; d_gene: -; v_gene: TRBV4-1; j_gene: TRBJ2-1; CDR3nt: TGCGCCAGCAGCCAACTAGCCCCCTCCTACAATGAGCAGTTCTTC; CDR3aa: CASSQLAPSYNEQFF
abundance: -; d_gene: -; v_gene: TRBV7-9; j_gene: TRBJ2-7; CDR3nt: TGTGCCAGCGCAGATGGGAGCTACGAGCAGTACTTC; CDR3aa: CASADGSYEQYF
abundance: once; d_gene: -; v_gene: TRBV6-5; j_gene: TRBJ1-1; CDR3nt: TGTGCCAGCAGTTACTCGAGAAACACTGAAGCTTTCTTT; CDR3aa: CASSYSRNTEAFF
abundance: -; d_gene: -; v_gene: TRBV6-1; j_gene: TRBJ2-2; CDR3nt: TGTGCCAGCAGCCCGGGGGCGAACACCGGGGAGCTGTTTTTT; CDR3aa: CASSPGANTGELFF
abundance: -; d_gene: TRBD2; v_gene: TRBV18; j_gene: TRBJ2-7; CDR3nt: TGTGCCAGCTCAACTGCGGGGGGCTCAAGCTCCTACGAGCAGTACTTC; CDR3aa: CASSTAGGSSSYEQYF
abundance: -; d_gene: TRBD2; v_gene: TRBV6-5; j_gene: TRBJ2-1; CDR3nt: TGTGCCGCATTACCCGGGGGAGGGGACAATGAGCAGTTCTTC; CDR3aa: CAALPGGGDNEQFF
abundance: -; d_gene: -; v_gene: TRBV11-3; j_gene: TRBJ1-6; CDR3nt: TGTGCCAGCAGCCACCTCCATGATTCGGCTTCACCCCTCCACTTT; CDR3aa: CASSHLHDSASPLHF
abundance: -; d_gene: -; v_gene: TRBV7-9; j_gene: TRBJ2-3; CDR3nt: TGTGCCAGCAGCTTAGCAGGGTTGTCAGATACGCAGTATTTT; CDR3aa: CASSLAGLSDTQYF
abundance: -; d_gene: TRBD1; v_gene: TRBV7-9; j_gene: TRBJ2-5; CDR3nt: TGTGCCAGCAGCTGGCAGACAGGGGCCGAGGAGACCCAGTACTTC; CDR3aa: CASSWQTGAEETQYF
abundance: -; d_gene: -; v_gene: TRBV6-5; j_gene: TRBJ2-7; CDR3nt: TGTGCCAGCAGTAGCAGGGGAGACGAGCAGTACTTC; CDR3aa: CASSSRGDEQYF
abundance: -; d_gene: -; v_gene: TRBV27; j_gene: TRBJ1-4; CDR3nt: TGTGCCAGCAGTTTAGGCACAGTCCCCGAAAAACTGTTTTTT; CDR3aa: CASSLGTVPEKLFF
abundance: -; d_gene: -; v_gene: TRBV4-2; j_gene: TRBJ2-3; CDR3nt: TGTGCCAGCAGCCAAGATCGGGGGGATACGCAGTATTTT; CDR3aa: CASSQDRGDTQYF
abundance: -; d_gene: -; v_gene: TRBV5-4; j_gene: TRBJ2-7; CDR3nt: TGTGCCAGCAGCTTCTGGGGGCTTGCCTACGAGCAGTACTTC; CDR3aa: CASSFWGLAYEQYF
abundance: -; d_gene: -; v_gene: TRBV7-2; j_gene: TRBJ2-3; CDR3nt: TGTGCCAGCAGCTTAGTGGCGGGGTCAACCACAGATACGCAGTATTTT; CDR3aa: CASSLVAGSTTDTQYF
abundance: few; d_gene: -; v_gene: TRBV7-6; j_gene: TRBJ2-7; CDR3nt: TGTGCCAGCAGCTTAGTAGCGGCCAGGCAGACCTACGAGCAGCACTTC; CDR3aa: CASSLVAARQTYEQHF
abundance: -; d_gene: TRBD1; v_gene: TRBV6-1; j_gene: TRBJ1-3; CDR3nt: TGTGCCAGCAGTGAGGATACAGGGGTTGGAAACACCATATATTTT; CDR3aa: CASSEDTGVGNTIYF
abundance: -; d_gene: -; v_gene: TRBV19; j_gene: TRBJ2-7; CDR3nt: TGTGCCAGTAGTCCTGTGATGGCTGCCGTAACCTACGAGCAGTACTTC; CDR3aa: CASSPVMAAVTYEQYF
abundance: -; d_gene: -; v_gene: TRBV5-6; j_gene: TRBJ1-3; CDR3nt: TGTGCCAGCAGCAGGGGACATGGCTCTGGAAACACCATATATTTT; CDR3aa: CASSRGHGSGNTIYF
abundance: -; d_gene: TRBD1; v_gene: TRBV6-5; j_gene: TRBJ2-1; CDR3nt: TGTGCCAGCATCACCTCAGGGGGAGAGTTCTTC; CDR3aa: CASITSGGEFF
abundance: once; d_gene: -; v_gene: TRBV5-5; j_gene: TRBJ2-1; CDR3nt: TGTGCCAGCAGCTCGCGGTTAATAGCGGTTTACAATGAGCAGTTCTTC; CDR3aa: CASSSRLIAVYNEQFF
abundance: -; d_gene: TRBD1; v_gene: TRBV4-1; j_gene: TRBJ2-2; CDR3nt: TGCGCCAGCAGCCAAGATGGACAGGGATTCACCGGGGAGCTGTTTTTT; CDR3aa: CASSQDGQGFTGELFF
abundance: -; d_gene: TRBD1; v_gene: TRBV9; j_gene: TRBJ2-7; CDR3nt: TGTGCCAGCAGCGCCCAGGGGGCCTACGAGCAGTACTTC; CDR3aa: CASSAQGAYEQYF
abundance: once; d_gene: TRBD1; v_gene: TRBV10-3; j_gene: TRBJ1-1; CDR3nt: TGTGCCGTATCCGGGACAGAGAACACTGAAGCTTTCTTT; CDR3aa: CAVSGTENTEAFF
abundance: -; d_gene: TRBD1; v_gene: TRBV27; j_gene: TRBJ2-5; CDR3nt: TGTGCCAGCAGTTTGGTAAGGGACAGGGGGCAAGAGACCCAGTACTTC; CDR3aa: CASSLVRDRGQETQYF
abundance: -; d_gene: -; v_gene: TRBV6-5; j_gene: TRBJ1-1; CDR3nt: TGTGCCAGCAGTTCCGTAGGAGGGTACACTGAAGCTTTCTTT; CDR3aa: CASSSVGGYTEAFF
abundance: -; d_gene: -; v_gene: TRBV6-6; j_gene: TRBJ1-4; CDR3nt: TGTGCCAGCAGTTCTTTACACAGGAACCATGAAAAACTGTTTTTT; CDR3aa: CASSSLHRNHEKLFF
abundance: -; d_gene: -; v_gene: TRBV10-3; j_gene: TRBJ1-1; CDR3nt: TGTGCCATCAGTGAGTCCCAAGGTGATGAAGCTTTCTTT; CDR3aa: CAISESQGDEAFF
abundance: -; d_gene: TRBD2; v_gene: TRBV7-9; j_gene: TRBJ2-5; CDR3nt: TGTGCCAGCAGCTCCGGGACTAGCGTTCGAGAGACCCAGTACTTC; CDR3aa: CASSSGTSVRETQYF
abundance: -; d_gene: -; v_gene: TRBV7-7; j_gene: TRBJ1-4; CDR3nt: TGTGCCAGCAGCTTAAACATCCAGGAAGGTGAAAAACTGTTTTTT; CDR3aa: CASSLNIQEGEKLFF
abundance: -; d_gene: -; v_gene: TRBV13; j_gene: TRBJ2-3; CDR3nt: TGTGCCAGCAGCTTAGCCAACAGAGATACGCAGTATTTT; CDR3aa: CASSLANRDTQYF
abundance: -; d_gene: -; v_gene: TRBV11-2; j_gene: TRBJ1-1; CDR3nt: TGTGCCAGCAGCTTAGGATGGCAAGGACAGACGAACACTGAAGCTTTCTTT; CDR3aa: CASSLGWQGQTNTEAFF
abundance: -; d_gene: -; v_gene: TRBV14; j_gene: TRBJ1-1; CDR3nt: TGTGCCAGCAGCCAGTTCCCGGGGAGGGAGACTGAAGCTTTCTTT; CDR3aa: CASSQFPGRETEAFF
abundance: -; d_gene: -; v_gene: TRBV19; j_gene: TRBJ2-3; CDR3nt: TGTGCCAGTAGTACCCCCTCGGCTGCGGGGACGCAGTATTTT; CDR3aa: CASSTPSAAGTQYF
abundance: once; d_gene: -; v_gene: TRBV6-1; j_gene: TRBJ1-5; CDR3nt: TGTGCCAGCAGTGAAGGGGGGTTATATAGCAATCAGCCCCAGCATTTT; CDR3aa: CASSEGGLYSNQPQHF
abundance: -; d_gene: -; v_gene: TRBV6-5; j_gene: TRBJ1-1; CDR3nt: TGTGCCAGCGGGGCCGCCGCGAACACTGAAGCTTTCTTT; CDR3aa: CASGAAANTEAFF
abundance: -; d_gene: TRBD1; v_gene: TRBV27; j_gene: TRBJ2-1; CDR3nt: TGTGCCAGCAGTTTAGCGACAGGGGTTGAGCAGTTCTTC; CDR3aa: CASSLATGVEQFF
abundance: -; d_gene: -; v_gene: TRBV6-5; j_gene: TRBJ1-4; CDR3nt: TGTGCCAGCACCACGACAGGACCAAATGAAAAACTGTTTTTT; CDR3aa: CASTTTGPNEKLFF
abundance: -; d_gene: -; v_gene: TRBV20-1; j_gene: TRBJ2-1; CDR3nt: TGCAGTGCTAGCCCCGGGGTGGGGCAGTTCTTC; CDR3aa: CSASPGVGQFF
abundance: once; d_gene: -; v_gene: TRBV21-1; j_gene: TRBJ2-4; CDR3nt: TGTGCCAGCAGCAAAGACCAGGGCCTAGCCAAAAACATTCAGTACTTC; CDR3aa: CASSKDQGLAKNIQYF